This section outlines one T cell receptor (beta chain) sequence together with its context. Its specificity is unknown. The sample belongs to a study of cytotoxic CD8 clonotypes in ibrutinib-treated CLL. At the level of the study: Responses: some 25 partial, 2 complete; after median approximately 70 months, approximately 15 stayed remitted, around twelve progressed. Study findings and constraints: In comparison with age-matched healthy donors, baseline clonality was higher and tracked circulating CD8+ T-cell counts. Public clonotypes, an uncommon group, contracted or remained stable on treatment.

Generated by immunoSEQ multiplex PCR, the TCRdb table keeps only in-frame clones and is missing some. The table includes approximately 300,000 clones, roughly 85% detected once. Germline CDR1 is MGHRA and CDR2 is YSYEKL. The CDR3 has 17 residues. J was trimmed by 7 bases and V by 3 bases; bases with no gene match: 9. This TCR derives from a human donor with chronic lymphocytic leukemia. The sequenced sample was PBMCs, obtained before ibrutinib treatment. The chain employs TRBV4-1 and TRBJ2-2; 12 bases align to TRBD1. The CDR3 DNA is TGCGCCAGCAGCCATCTTATGGGGACAGGGGGCGGCGGGGAGCTGTTTTTT. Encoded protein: CASSHLMGTGGGGELFF.